The next 2 T cell receptor beta chains were all read from a single sample in a study of OX40 agonist ivuxolimab in advanced cancers. The repertoire was sequenced with immunoSEQ multiplex PCR; TCRdb's copy has only in-frame clones and lacks some. The sample consists of some 98,000 clones, 91% of them appearing once. Specimen: CD4+ or CD8+ T cells sorted from blood, collected in a trial of the OX40 agonist ivuxolimab. The receptors were gathered from an adult with an advanced solid tumor such as melanoma, head and neck, liver or kidney cancer.

The rearrangement joins TRBV6-6 to TRBJ1-1; no firm D call. Per germline, CDR1 MNHNY and CDR2 SVGAGI (reference sequence). V was pared by 6 bases and J by 1 base, with 9 bases between. The CDR3 has 13 amino acids. CDR3 in amino acids: CASRPSPNTEAFF. The CDR3 nucleotides read TGTGCCAGCAGACCTTCACCGAACACTGAAGCTTTCTTT.

This clone was counted a few times. The chain carries TRBV6-5 and TRBJ1-5, with TRBD1 matching 9 bases. Trimming at V came to 6 bases and at J to 3 bases, leaving 6 bases not matched to a gene. The CDR3 is 15 residues long. The V gene's germline CDR1 is MNHEY and CDR2 SVGAGI. CDR3 in amino acids: CASRSTGGINQPQHF. In DNA form, the CDR3 reads TGTGCCAGCAGGTCAACAGGGGGCATCAATCAGCCCCAGCATTTT.